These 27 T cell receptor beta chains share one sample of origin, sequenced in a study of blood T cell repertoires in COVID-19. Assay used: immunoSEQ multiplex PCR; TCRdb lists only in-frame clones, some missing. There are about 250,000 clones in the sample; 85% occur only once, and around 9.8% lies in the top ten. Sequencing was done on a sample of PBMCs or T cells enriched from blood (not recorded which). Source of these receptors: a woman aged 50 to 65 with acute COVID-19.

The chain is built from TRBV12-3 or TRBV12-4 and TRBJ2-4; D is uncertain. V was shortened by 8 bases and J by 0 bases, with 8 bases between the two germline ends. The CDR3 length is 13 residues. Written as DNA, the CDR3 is TGTGCCAGCCCTTCTAGAGCCAAAAACATTCAGTACTTC. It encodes CASPSRAKNIQYF.

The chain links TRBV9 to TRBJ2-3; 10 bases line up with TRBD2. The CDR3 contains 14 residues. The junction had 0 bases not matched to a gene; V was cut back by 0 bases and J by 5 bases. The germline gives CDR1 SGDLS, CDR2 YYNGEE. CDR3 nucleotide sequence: TGTGCCAGCAGCGTAGTAGCGGGGGGAGATACGCAGTATTTT. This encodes CASSVVAGGDTQYF.

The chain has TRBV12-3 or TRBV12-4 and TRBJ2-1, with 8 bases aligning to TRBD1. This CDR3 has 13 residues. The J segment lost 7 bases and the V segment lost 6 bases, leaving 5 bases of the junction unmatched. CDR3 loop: CASSWTGKNEQFF. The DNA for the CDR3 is TGTGCCAGCAGCTGGACAGGGAAGAATGAGCAGTTCTTC.

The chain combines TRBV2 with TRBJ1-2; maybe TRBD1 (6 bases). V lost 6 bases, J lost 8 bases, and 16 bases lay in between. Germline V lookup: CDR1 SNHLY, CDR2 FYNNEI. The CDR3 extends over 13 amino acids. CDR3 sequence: CASRVTGAEGYTF. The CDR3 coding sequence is TGTGCCAGCAGGGTGACAGGAGCGGAGGGCTACACCTTC.

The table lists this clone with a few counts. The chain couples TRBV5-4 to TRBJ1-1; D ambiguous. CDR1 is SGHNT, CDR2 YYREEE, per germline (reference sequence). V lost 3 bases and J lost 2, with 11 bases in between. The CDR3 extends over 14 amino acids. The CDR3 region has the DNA TGTGCCAGCAGCTCTCCCCGGGAAAACACTGAAGCTTTCTTT. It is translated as CASSSPRENTEAFF.

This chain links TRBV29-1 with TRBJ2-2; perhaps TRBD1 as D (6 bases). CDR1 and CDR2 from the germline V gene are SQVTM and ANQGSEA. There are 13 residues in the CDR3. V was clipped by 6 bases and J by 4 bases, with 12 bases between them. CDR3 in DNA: TGCAGCGTCGGGACAAGAGGCACCGGGGAGCTGTTTTTT. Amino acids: CSVGTRGTGELFF.

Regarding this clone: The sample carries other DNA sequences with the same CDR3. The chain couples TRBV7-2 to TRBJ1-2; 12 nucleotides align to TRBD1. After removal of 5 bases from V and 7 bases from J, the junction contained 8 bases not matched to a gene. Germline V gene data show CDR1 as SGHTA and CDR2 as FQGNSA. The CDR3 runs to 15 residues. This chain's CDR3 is CASSPRDRGRVGYTF. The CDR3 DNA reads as TGTGCCAGCAGCCCCCGGGACAGGGGGCGGGTTGGCTACACCTTC.

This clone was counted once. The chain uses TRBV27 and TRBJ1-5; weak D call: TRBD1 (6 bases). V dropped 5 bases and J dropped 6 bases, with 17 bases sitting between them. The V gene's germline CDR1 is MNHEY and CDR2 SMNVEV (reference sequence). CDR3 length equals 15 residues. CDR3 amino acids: CASSSRQGQVQPQHF. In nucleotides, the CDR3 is TGTGCCAGCAGTAGCCGCCAGGGACAAGTTCAGCCCCAGCATTTT.

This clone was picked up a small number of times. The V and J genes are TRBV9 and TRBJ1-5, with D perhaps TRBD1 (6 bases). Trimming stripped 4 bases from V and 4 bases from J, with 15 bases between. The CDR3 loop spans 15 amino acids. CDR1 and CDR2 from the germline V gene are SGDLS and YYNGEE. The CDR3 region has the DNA TGTGCCAGCAGCCCCCAGGGGCAGTCTAATCAGCCCCAGCATTTT. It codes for CASSPQGQSNQPQHF.

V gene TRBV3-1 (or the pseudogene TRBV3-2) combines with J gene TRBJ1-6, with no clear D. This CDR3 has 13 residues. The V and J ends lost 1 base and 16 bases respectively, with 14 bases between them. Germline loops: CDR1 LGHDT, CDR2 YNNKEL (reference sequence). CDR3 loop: CASSQGLQRTLHF. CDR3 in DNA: TGTGCCAGCAGCCAAGGTCTACAGCGGACGCTCCACTTT.

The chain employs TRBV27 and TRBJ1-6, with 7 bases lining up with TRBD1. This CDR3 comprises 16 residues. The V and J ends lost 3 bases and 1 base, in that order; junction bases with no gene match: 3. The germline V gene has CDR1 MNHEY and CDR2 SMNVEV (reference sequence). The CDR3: CASSLSGGSYNSPLHF. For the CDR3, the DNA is TGTGCCAGCAGTTTGTCAGGGGGATCCTATAATTCACCCCTCCACTTT.

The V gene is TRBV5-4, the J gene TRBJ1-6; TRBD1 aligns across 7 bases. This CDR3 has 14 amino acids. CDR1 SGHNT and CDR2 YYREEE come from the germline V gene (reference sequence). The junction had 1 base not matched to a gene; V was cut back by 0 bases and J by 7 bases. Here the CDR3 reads CASSLAQGNSPLHF. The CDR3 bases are TGTGCCAGCAGCTTGGCACAGGGGAATTCACCCCTCCACTTT.

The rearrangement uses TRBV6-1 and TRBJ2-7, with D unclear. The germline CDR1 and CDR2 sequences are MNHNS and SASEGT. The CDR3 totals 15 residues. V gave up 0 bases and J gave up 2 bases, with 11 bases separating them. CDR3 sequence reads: CASSEASDLAYEQYF. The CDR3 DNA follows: TGTGCCAGCAGTGAAGCGTCAGATCTCGCCTACGAGCAGTACTTC.

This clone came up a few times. The CDR3 DNA reads as TGTGCCAGCAGCCTGGACAGGACCGATCAGCCCCAGCATTTT. As protein: CASSLDRTDQPQHF. V is TRBV7-8 and J is TRBJ1-5, with 7 bases identical to TRBD1. CDR1 is SGHVS and CDR2 is FQNEAQ in the germline V gene. J gave up 5 bases and V 5 bases, and 6 bases lay outside the gene matches. The CDR3 consists of 14 residues.

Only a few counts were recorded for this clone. The CDR3 loop reads CSVSEQGGEQYF. In DNA, the CDR3 is TGCAGCGTTAGCGAACAGGGGGGGGAGCAGTACTTC. The chain links TRBV29-1 to TRBJ2-7, with D perhaps TRBD1 (8 bases). The CDR3 contains 12 residues. With 5 bases removed from V and 7 bases from J, the gap between germline ends came to 15 bases. Germline CDR1 is SQVTM and CDR2 is ANQGSEA.

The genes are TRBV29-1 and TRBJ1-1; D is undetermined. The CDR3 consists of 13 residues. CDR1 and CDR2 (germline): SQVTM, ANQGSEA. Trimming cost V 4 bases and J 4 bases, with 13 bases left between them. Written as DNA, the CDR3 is TGCAGCGTTGCCCCAGCCACGGGCACTGAAGCTTTCTTT. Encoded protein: CSVAPATGTEAFF.

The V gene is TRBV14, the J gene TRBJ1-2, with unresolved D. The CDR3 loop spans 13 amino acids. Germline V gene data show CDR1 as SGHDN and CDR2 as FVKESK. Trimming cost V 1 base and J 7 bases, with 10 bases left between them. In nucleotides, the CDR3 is TGTGCCAGCAGCCAAGTAGCCCCCATTGGCTACACCTTC. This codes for CASSQVAPIGYTF.

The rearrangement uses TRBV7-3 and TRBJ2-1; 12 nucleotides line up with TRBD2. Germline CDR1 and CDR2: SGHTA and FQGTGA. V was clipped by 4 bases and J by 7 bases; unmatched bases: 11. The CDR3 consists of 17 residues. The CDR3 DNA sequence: TGTGCCAGCAGCTCCATCTCTCTAGCGGGGGGGTTTAATGAGCAGTTCTTC. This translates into CASSSISLAGGFNEQFF.

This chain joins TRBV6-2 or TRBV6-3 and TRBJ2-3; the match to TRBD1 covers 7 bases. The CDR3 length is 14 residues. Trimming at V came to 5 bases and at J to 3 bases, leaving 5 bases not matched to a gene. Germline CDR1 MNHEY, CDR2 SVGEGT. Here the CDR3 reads CASSLRDRTDTQYF. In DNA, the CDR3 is TGTGCCAGCAGTCTCCGGGACAGAACAGATACGCAGTATTTT.

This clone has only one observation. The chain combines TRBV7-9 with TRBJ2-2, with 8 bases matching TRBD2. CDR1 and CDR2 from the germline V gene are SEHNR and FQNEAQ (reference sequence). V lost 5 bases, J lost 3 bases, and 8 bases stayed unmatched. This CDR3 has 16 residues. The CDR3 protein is CASSAPRGGDTGELFF. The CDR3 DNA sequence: TGTGCCAGCAGCGCTCCCCGGGGGGGGGACACCGGGGAGCTGTTTTTT.

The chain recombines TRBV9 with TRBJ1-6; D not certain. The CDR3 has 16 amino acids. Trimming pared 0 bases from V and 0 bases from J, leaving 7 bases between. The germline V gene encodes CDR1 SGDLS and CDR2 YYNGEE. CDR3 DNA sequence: TGTGCCAGCAGCGTAGACTTAAGCTCCTATAATTCACCCCTCCACTTT. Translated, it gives CASSVDLSSYNSPLHF.

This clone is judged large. The DNA of the CDR3 is TGTGCCAGTAGTTCCGAGGACTTCTACGAGCAGTACTTC. Translation: CASSSEDFYEQYF. The chain has TRBV19 and TRBJ2-7, with D possibly being TRBD2 (5 bases). Trimming removed 5 bases from V and 3 bases from J, with 11 bases in between. The germline V gene encodes CDR1 LNHDA and CDR2 SQIVND (reference sequence). This CDR3 comprises 13 residues.

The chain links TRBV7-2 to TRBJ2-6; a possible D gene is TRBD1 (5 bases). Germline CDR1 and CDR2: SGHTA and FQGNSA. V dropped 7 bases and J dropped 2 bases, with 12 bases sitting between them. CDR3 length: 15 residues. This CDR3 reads CASTSPGTGANVLTF. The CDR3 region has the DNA TGTGCCAGCACCTCCCCAGGGACTGGGGCCAACGTCCTGACTTTC.

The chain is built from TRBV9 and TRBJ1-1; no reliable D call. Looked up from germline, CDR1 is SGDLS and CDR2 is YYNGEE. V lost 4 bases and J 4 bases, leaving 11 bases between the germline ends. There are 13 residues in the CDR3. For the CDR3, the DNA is TGTGCCAGCAGCCCCGGAGGACGCACTGAAGCTTTCTTT. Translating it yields CASSPGGRTEAFF.

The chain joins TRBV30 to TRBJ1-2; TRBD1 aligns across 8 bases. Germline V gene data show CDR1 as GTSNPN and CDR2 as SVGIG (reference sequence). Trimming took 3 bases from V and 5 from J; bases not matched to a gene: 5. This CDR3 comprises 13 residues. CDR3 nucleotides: TGTGCCTGGAGCCGGGACAGGCCTTATGGCTACACCTTC. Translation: CAWSRDRPYGYTF.

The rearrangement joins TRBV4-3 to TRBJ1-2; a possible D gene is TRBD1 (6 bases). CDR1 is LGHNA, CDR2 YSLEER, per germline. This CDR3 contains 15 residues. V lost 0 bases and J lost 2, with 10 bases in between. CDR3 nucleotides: TGCGCCAGCAGCCAAGATCTACAGGGAAACTATGGCTACACCTTC. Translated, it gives CASSQDLQGNYGYTF.

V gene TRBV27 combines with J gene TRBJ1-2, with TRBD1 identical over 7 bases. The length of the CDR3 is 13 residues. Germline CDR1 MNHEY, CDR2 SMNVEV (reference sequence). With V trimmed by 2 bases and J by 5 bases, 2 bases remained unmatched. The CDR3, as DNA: TGTGCCAGCAGTTTAAAGGGGGCGTATGGCTACACCTTC. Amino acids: CASSLKGAYGYTF.